This TCR beta chain comes out of a study of regulatory T cells in long-lasting Graves disease. Overall study findings and caveats: Persistent patients shared about 3,000 public clonotypes among themselves. Newly diagnosed patients shared fewer, at more than 750.

After removal of 2 bases from V and 1 base from J, the junction contained 6 bases not matched to a gene. From germline, CDR1 is MNHEY and CDR2 SMNVEV (reference sequence). This CDR3 has 17 residues. In this sample, this clonotype turned up many times. Its antigen is currently unknown. Time point meaning: newly diagnosed GD, antithyroid drugs for less than 3 months. TCR sequences were obtained from RNA taken from PBMCs. Graves' disease diagnosis used American Thyroid Association guidelines. Construction of TCR beta libraries relied on iRepertoire HTBI primers and on Arm-PCR targeting CDR3 regions. TCRdb re-called the multiplex PCR reads with MiXCR, one entry per CDR3 protein. The repertoire includes 380,000 or so distinct CDR3 sequences, around 15% of them detected once, and around 20% sits in the top ten. These same data were also listed under a study on T cells in Graves' hyperthyroidism and ophthalmopathy. That source notes: When the TCR CDR3 underwent first-round RT-PCR, the HTBI primer set was used. Ophthalmopathy, as predicted by the model, came a median roughly 6.8 months after the prediction.

The specimen comprised peripheral blood mononuclear cells (PBMCs), sampled at new diagnosis, from a patient treated with antithyroid drugs. The chain combines TRBV27 with TRBJ1-5; 9 bases line up with TRBD1. This TCR was sampled from a woman aged 18-29 years with Graves disease. The CDR3 is CASSLGQGFGSNQPQHF. In DNA form, the CDR3 reads TGTGCCAGCAGTTTAGGACAGGGGTTCGGAAGCAATCAGCCCCAGCATTTT.